The next 10 T cell receptor beta chains were all read from a single sample in a study of patients and donors after allogeneic stem cell transplantation. MiXCR, applied by TCRdb to the RT-PCR reads, yields one record per CDR3 protein. The sample records 400,000 to 450,000 distinct CDR3 sequences, around 15% being singletons. Specimen: blood, either unsorted or a sorted T cell fraction (not recorded which). These receptors all stem from a human donor who was either an allogeneic HSCT recipient or a stem cell or donor lymphocyte infusion donor (not recorded which). It is not recorded whose cells these are; they may come from a transplant donor.

The CDR3 spells CASSHEGQSRTDTQYF. The CDR3 nucleotides read TGCGCCAGCAGCCATGAGGGACAAAGCCGCACAGATACGCAGTATTTT. The chain recombines TRBV4-1 with TRBJ2-3, with D perhaps TRBD1 (6 bases). The CDR3 is 16 residues long. V was trimmed by 3 bases and J by 1 base, leaving 14 bases between them. Germline CDR1 and CDR2: MGHRA and YSYEKL.

This rearrangement joins TRBV2 to TRBJ1-2; no clear D. In germline, CDR1 is SNHLY, CDR2 FYNNEI. V shed 4 bases and J shed 0 bases, with 6 bases lying between them. This CDR3 contains 13 residues. CDR3 amino acids: CASSGWSNYGYTF. CDR3 bases: TGTGCCAGCAGTGGATGGTCTAACTATGGCTACACCTTC.

V and J are TRBV20-1 and TRBJ2-3; 9 positions match TRBD1. Germline CDR1 is DFQATT and CDR2 is SNEGSKA (reference sequence). Trimming cost V 3 bases and J 3 bases; bases outside gene matches: 4. CDR3 length equals 14 residues. Here the CDR3 DNA reads TGCAGTGCTAGGGAGGACAGGGGTACAGATACGCAGTATTTT. Translating it yields CSAREDRGTDTQYF.

This clonotype was seen a handful of times. This CDR3 reads CASNTGLAGKTDTQYF. Written as DNA, the CDR3 is TGTGCCAGCAACACAGGTCTAGCGGGAAAAACAGATACGCAGTATTTT. The chain joins TRBV6-1 to TRBJ2-3; 9 nucleotides align to TRBD2. V shed 7 bases and J 3 bases; nucleotides not matched to a gene: 11. This CDR3 is 16 amino acids long. Germline values: CDR1 MNHNS, CDR2 SASEGT.

A note on this clonotype: Relative to the germline gene, one junction end is altered; a read error may explain this. The chain has TRBV12-3 or TRBV12-4 and TRBJ2-4; D is unresolved. The CDR3 covers 10 residues. This CDR3 reads CPGAKNIQYF. The CDR3 bases are TGCCCTGGGGCCAAAAACATTCAGTACTTC.

Many counts were recorded for this clonotype. The rearrangement links TRBV12-3 or TRBV12-4 to TRBJ2-2; TRBD2 might be the D (6 bases). Trimming cost V 5 bases and J 2 bases, with 12 bases left between them. The CDR3 spans 15 residues. CDR3 sequence: CASSPPGLNTGELFF. The CDR3 nucleotides read TGTGCCAGCAGTCCTCCGGGACTCAACACCGGGGAGCTGTTTTTT.

This clonotype has at least ten counts. The CDR3 DNA reads as TGCAGCGTTCGTCGGTCTAGCGGGAGAACAGATACGCAGTATTTT. It is translated as CSVRRSSGRTDTQYF. The genes are TRBV29-1 and TRBJ2-3, with 10 bases that match TRBD2. Trimming took 5 bases from V and 3 from J; bases not matched to a gene: 8. Germline CDR1 is SQVTM and CDR2 is ANQGSEA. The CDR3 sequence is 15 residues long.

This clonotype was counted between two and nine times. The chain employs TRBV3-1 and TRBJ1-1; D unclear. The ends were cut back, 4 bases at V and 4 bases at J, with 13 bases in the middle. This CDR3 spans 14 amino acids. Germline-derived CDR1 and CDR2 are LGHDT and YNNKEL (reference sequence). This CDR3 reads CASSLSPAITEAFF. In nucleotides, the CDR3 is TGTGCCAGCAGCCTAAGTCCGGCAATCACTGAAGCTTTCTTT. Based on the CDR3 plus reference TRBV3-1 and TRBJ1-1, the full variable domain is DTAVSQTPKYLVTQMGNDKSIKCEQNLGHDTMYWYKQDSKKFLKIMFSYNNKELIINETVPNRFSPKSPDKAHLNLHINSLELGDSAVYFCASSLSPAITEAFFGQGTRLTVV.

This rearrangement joins TRBV2 to TRBJ2-7; a possible D gene is TRBD2 (6 bases). Per the germline V gene, CDR1 is SNHLY and CDR2 is FYNNEI. Trimming removed 7 bases at V and 3 bases at J, with 10 bases between. CDR3 length equals 12 residues. The DNA of the CDR3 is TGTGCCAGCATGCGGGAACTCTACGAGCAGTACTTC. This translates into CASMRELYEQYF.

By its share, this clonotype is medium-sized. This chain joins TRBV29-1 and TRBJ2-7; D gene ambiguous. With 5 bases removed from V and 2 bases from J, the gap between germline ends came to 10 bases. CDR3 length equals 12 residues. The V gene's germline CDR1 is SQVTM and CDR2 ANQGSEA. The CDR3 spells CSVLTGPYEQYF. The CDR3 DNA follows: TGCAGCGTTCTGACGGGCCCCTACGAGCAGTACTTC.